This entry lists 25 T cell receptor beta chains sequenced from one sample in a study of regulatory T cells in long-lasting Graves disease. The time point was: newly diagnosed GD, antithyroid drugs for less than 3 months. RNA isolated from PBMCs was used to make the TCR library. With iRepertoire HTBI primers and Arm-PCR of CDR3 regions, TCR beta libraries were built. TCRdb itself ran the multiplex PCR reads through MiXCR, one entry per CDR3 protein. The data show about 610,000 distinct CDR3 sequences, about 16% seen once. This sample also appeared in a second study, on T cells in Graves' hyperthyroidism and ophthalmopathy.

Specimen: peripheral blood mononuclear cells (PBMCs), collected at new diagnosis, from a patient treated with antithyroid drugs. The receptors originated from a man aged 18 to 30 with Graves disease.

This clonotype occurred many times. The chain's CDR3 is CASSESRGKNEQYF. CDR3 bases: TGTGCCAGCAGTGAATCCAGGGGCAAAAACGAGCAGTACTTC. The genes are TRBV6-1 and TRBJ2-7; D is perhaps TRBD1 (6 bases). The CDR3 covers 14 residues. Trimming shortened V by 2 bases and J by 5 bases, and 13 bases separated the two germline ends. The V gene's germline CDR1 is MNHNS and CDR2 SASEGT.

This clonotype was seen many times. The germline gene is not matched at one end of the junction; a read error may be the cause. The chain has TRBV5-1 and TRBJ1-1; D remains ambiguous. The germline gives CDR1 SGHRS, CDR2 YFSETQ. CDR3 size: 14 residues. The CDR3 here is CASSGRDGNTEAFF. CDR3 DNA sequence: TGTGCCAGCAGCGGGAGAGACGGGAACACTGAAGCTTTCTTT.

This chain joins TRBV6-4 and TRBJ2-2; D is undetermined. Trimming removed 6 bases at V and 5 bases at J, with 13 bases between. Germline CDR1 MRHNA, CDR2 SNTAGT. The CDR3 is 14 residues long. CDR3 in DNA: TGTGCCAGCAGCGGTACCGGGCCTACCGGGGAGCTGTTTTTT. It translates to CASSGTGPTGELFF.

This clonotype was seen at least ten times. The V call is TRBV20-1, the J call TRBJ2-1; TRBD2 aligns across 12 bases. The CDR3 runs 14 residues. J was trimmed by 6 bases and V by 3 bases; bases with no gene match: 3. The germline V gene encodes CDR1 DFQATT and CDR2 SNEGSKA (reference sequence). CDR3 nucleotide sequence: TGCAGTGCTAGCCGACTAGCGGGAGTCAATGAGCAGTTCTTC. This encodes CSASRLAGVNEQFF.

The chain links TRBV12-3 or TRBV12-4 to TRBJ1-5; a possible D gene is TRBD1 (5 bases). Between the trimmed V and J ends, which lost 3 bases and 7 bases, there was a span of 10 bases. The CDR3 has 13 residues. Written as DNA, the CDR3 is TGTGCCAGCAGTTTGGACAATCTACAGCCCCAGCATTTT. Translation: CASSLDNLQPQHF.

This clonotype was detected many times. This sequence joins TRBV5-1 and TRBJ2-1; D is tentatively TRBD1 or TRBD2 (5 bases each). Germline assignment: CDR1 SGHRS and CDR2 YFSETQ. CDR3 length: 15 residues. Trimming cost V 4 bases and J 10 bases, with 21 bases left between them. In nucleotides, the CDR3 is TGCGCCAGCAGCGGGACCAAGGGACGGTCGGGGGAGCAGTTCTTC. It translates to CASSGTKGRSGEQFF.

With respect to this clonotype: A much bigger clone sits one base away, suggesting this may be a read error. Likely a read error: the CDR3 ends without its conserved phenylalanine or tryptophan. The rearrangement uses TRBV12-3 or TRBV12-4 and TRBJ2-5, with D maybe TRBD2 (5 bases). This CDR3 is 14 amino acids long. Trimming cost V 7 bases and J 5 bases, with 17 bases left between them. The CDR3 DNA reads TGTGCCAGCAAACTATCGCGGAGGTTGGAGACCCAGTACCTC. This sequence encodes CASKLSRRLETQYL.

This clonotype has at least ten counts. The rearrangement uses TRBV2 and TRBJ2-1, with 7 positions matching TRBD2. V lost 7 bases and J lost 0; bases outside the gene matches: 3. Looked up from germline, CDR1 is SNHLY and CDR2 is FYNNEI. The CDR3 runs to 14 residues. CDR3 nucleotides: TGTGCCAGCACAGGCGGGAGCTCCTACAATGAGCAGTTCTTC. It specifies CASTGGSSYNEQFF.

This clonotype was seen repeatedly, ten times or more. The V call is TRBV11-2, the J call TRBJ1-5; D call uncertain. The germline V gene has CDR1 SGHAT and CDR2 FQNNGV. CDR3 length equals 14 residues. V lost 4 bases to trimming and J lost 4 bases, with 11 bases between them. The CDR3 DNA reads as TGTGCCAGCAGCTCTCACTCGGGGAATCAGCCCCAGCATTTT. This translates into CASSSHSGNQPQHF.

The chain is built from TRBV7-9 and TRBJ2-1, with TRBD2 matching over 15 bases. V dropped 0 bases and J dropped 11; count of bases not matched to a gene: 5. Germline CDR1 is SEHNR and CDR2 is FQNEAQ (reference sequence). The CDR3 covers 16 residues. CDR3 coding DNA: TGTGCCAGCAGCTTAGCCCCGGGACTAGCGGGAGGTAAGCAGTTCTTC. Translated: CASSLAPGLAGGKQFF.

This clonotype was observed a handful of times. The CDR3 coding sequence is TGTGCCAGCCTTGGAAAGGGGCCCCCCCCGGGATACGAGCAGTACTTC. Translating gives CASLGKGPPPGYEQYF. V usage is TRBV6-1 and J usage is TRBJ2-7, with D perhaps given as TRBD1 or TRBD2 (5 bases each). CDR1 MNHNS and CDR2 SASEGT come from the germline V gene. Trimming left V 8 bases short and J 4 bases short, with 24 bases between. The CDR3 covers 16 residues.

This clonotype was seen ten or more times. The chain employs TRBV28 and TRBJ2-4; D remains ambiguous. CDR1 is MDHEN and CDR2 is SYDVKM in the germline V gene. Deletions cut 6 bases from V and 9 bases from J, with 18 bases between. CDR3 size: 14 residues. The CDR3 DNA follows: TGTGCCAGCAGAGGGATTTGGGGAAACAGCATTCAGTACTTC. This translates into CASRGIWGNSIQYF.

This clonotype came up many times. The chain employs TRBV28 and TRBJ2-1; 7 bases match TRBD1. Looked up from germline, CDR1 is MDHEN and CDR2 is SYDVKM. Trimming took 6 bases from V and 4 from J; bases not matched to a gene: 6. The CDR3 runs 14 residues. The DNA of the CDR3 is TGTGCCAGCAGCCGGGACAGCACTTACAATGAGCAGTTCTTC. This sequence encodes CASSRDSTYNEQFF.

The genes are TRBV12-3 or TRBV12-4 and TRBJ1-5; 7 bases agree with TRBD1. J was trimmed by 6 bases and V by 7 bases; bases with no gene match: 9. The CDR3 is made up of 14 amino acids. In nucleotides, the CDR3 is TGTGCCAGCAAACAAACAGGGGTCGGTCAGCCCCAGCATTTT. This codes for CASKQTGVGQPQHF.

In its sample, this clonotype was seen many times. V gene TRBV5-1 combines with J gene TRBJ2-5; 7 bases line up with TRBD1. This CDR3 has 15 amino acids. V was pared by 2 bases and J by 3 bases, with 7 bases of the junction left unmatched. Germline V gene data show CDR1 as SGHRS and CDR2 as YFSETQ. The CDR3 is CASSLQGRKEETQYF. The DNA of the CDR3 is TGCGCCAGCAGCTTACAGGGGCGCAAGGAAGAGACCCAGTACTTC.

The rearrangement links TRBV20-1 to TRBJ2-2; the D gene is possibly TRBD2 (6 bases). Trimming removed 3 bases at V and 2 bases at J, with 13 bases between. The germline V gene has CDR1 DFQATT and CDR2 SNEGSKA (reference sequence). The CDR3 spans 15 residues. The CDR3 is CSASRRGFNTGELFF. The CDR3 bases are TGCAGTGCTAGCCGACGGGGGTTCAACACCGGGGAGCTGTTTTTT.

This clonotype was seen at least ten times. The gene calls are TRBV2 and TRBJ1-5, with TRBD1 matching over 7 bases. There are 15 residues in the CDR3. Germline trimming cut 7 bases from V and 4 bases from J; bases unmatched to any gene: 10. Germline lookup yields CDR1 SNHLY and CDR2 FYNNEI. The CDR3 DNA is TGTGCCAGCAAAGGGGGCAGGGGAACGAATCAGCCCCAGCATTTT. This sequence encodes CASKGGRGTNQPQHF.

This clonotype was counted between two and nine times. The junction departs from the called germline gene at one end, perhaps through a read error. This chain links TRBV20-1 with TRBJ2-3; D unclear. The CDR3 covers 13 residues. CDR1 and CDR2 (germline): DFQATT, SNEGSKA (reference sequence). The CDR3 nucleotides read TGCAGTGCTAGAGGACGGAGAACAGATACGCAGTGTTTT. Translated: CSARGRRTDTQCF.

The chain carries TRBV5-1 and TRBJ2-5; D not resolved. CDR1 is SGHRS and CDR2 is YFSETQ in the germline V gene. The V end lost 6 bases, the J end lost 2 bases, and 20 bases lay between the germline ends. The length of the CDR3 is 16 residues. The CDR3 coding sequence is TGCGCCAGCAACCTCTACCGGCGCAGAGGACAAGAGACCCAGTACTTC. Its protein is CASNLYRRRGQETQYF.

About this clonotype itself: A read error is possible here, since a much larger clone lies one base away. The chain has TRBV20-1 and TRBJ2-3, with D possibly TRBD1 on 5 matching bases. With 4 bases removed from V and 6 bases from J, the gap between germline ends came to 11 bases. Germline CDR1 is DFQATT and CDR2 is SNEGSKA (reference sequence). The CDR3 is 12 amino acids. Here the CDR3 DNA reads TGCAGTGCTAAAGGGGAAAGTGATACGCAGTATTTT. Protein: CSAKGESDTQYF.

V usage is TRBV12-3 or TRBV12-4 and J usage is TRBJ2-1, with TRBD2 as a possible D gene (5 bases). This CDR3 region has 15 residues. Deletions cut 2 bases from V and 5 bases from J, with 13 bases between. DNA for the CDR3: TGTGCCAGCAGTTTATTGGCTAGCAGAAACAATGAGCAGTTCTTC. Its translation: CASSLLASRNNEQFF.

There are a few counts of this clonotype. Written as DNA, the CDR3 is TGTGCCAGCCGGGACAGGGGGTTAAATGAGCAGTTCTTC. It encodes CASRDRGLNEQFF. The J gene is TRBJ2-1, the V gene TRBV2; 11 bases map to TRBD1. Germline lookup yields CDR1 SNHLY and CDR2 FYNNEI. J gave up 7 bases and V 8 bases, and 4 bases lay outside the gene matches. CDR3 length equals 13 residues.

The J gene is TRBJ2-1, the V gene TRBV6-1; TRBD1 matches at 8 bases. The junction had 6 bases not matched to a gene; V was cut back by 7 bases and J by 7 bases. This CDR3 is 13 amino acids long. CDR1 and CDR2 (germline): MNHNS, SASEGT. In DNA form, the CDR3 reads TGTGCCAGCACGGCAGGGGGCTCGAATGAGCAGTTCTTC. Translated, it gives CASTAGGSNEQFF.

This clonotype was picked up many times. The CDR3, as DNA: TGTGCCAGCTCAACCACCATCTGGAATGAGCAGTTCTTC. It translates to CASSTTIWNEQFF. The chain couples TRBV18 to TRBJ2-1; D gene uncertain. The V end was cut by 5 bases, the J end by 7 bases, with 12 bases between. CDR3 length: 13 residues. CDR1 is KGHSH and CDR2 is LQKENI in the germline V gene.

The J gene is TRBJ2-7, the V gene TRBV5-1, with D tentatively TRBD1 or TRBD2 (6 bases each). The germline V and J ends were trimmed by 4 bases and 2 bases, with 19 bases remaining between them. The CDR3 sequence is 16 residues long. Per the germline V gene, CDR1 is SGHRS and CDR2 is YFSETQ. This chain's CDR3 is CASSPLGGKVAYEQYF. In DNA form, the CDR3 reads TGCGCCAGCAGCCCCCTAGGGGGGAAAGTCGCCTACGAGCAGTACTTC.